Presented here are 17 T cell receptor beta chains from one specimen sequenced in a study of T cell changes during pregnancy in multiple sclerosis. TCRdb's table, derived via immunoSEQ multiplex PCR, lists solely in-frame clones and lacks some. The sample shows about 53,000 clones, about nine tenths of them seen only once. This specimen consisted of CD8+ T cells from peripheral blood mononuclear cells, obtained before pregnancy. The receptors shown here come from a female donor with multiple sclerosis, enrolled in a pregnancy study.

This rearrangement joins TRBV29-1 to TRBJ2-3, with D hard to call. This CDR3 is built from 11 residues. CDR1 and CDR2 from the germline V gene are SQVTM and ANQGSEA. The V and J ends lost 5 bases and 3 bases respectively, with 6 bases between them. The CDR3: CSVHGTDTQYF. The CDR3 coding sequence is TGCAGCGTTCACGGGACAGATACGCAGTATTTT.

The rearrangement joins TRBV6-6 to TRBJ1-4, with no clear D. The germline V gene encodes CDR1 MNHNY and CDR2 SVGAGI (reference sequence). The CDR3 is 15 residues long. The V end was cut by 5 bases, the J end by 0 bases, with 10 bases between. The DNA of the CDR3 is TGTGCCAGCAGTCCTCGGCGGGCAACTAATGAAAAACTGTTTTTT. It translates to CASSPRRATNEKLFF.

CDR3 amino acids: CASSGPPSGTGRDGYTF. The DNA of the CDR3 is TGTGCCAGCAGCGGCCCACCGTCCGGGACAGGGAGGGATGGCTACACCTTC. The chain carries TRBV2 and TRBJ1-2, with TRBD1 matching over 9 bases. V was clipped by 6 bases and J by 6 bases; unmatched bases: 17. CDR3 length: 17 amino acids. The V gene's germline CDR1 is SNHLY and CDR2 FYNNEI.

The chain recombines TRBV12-5 with TRBJ1-6; 7 bases agree with TRBD1. The CDR3 covers 14 residues. CDR1 LGHNT and CDR2 FRNRAP come from the germline V gene. V trimming: 6 bases; J trimming: 10 bases; junction bases outside the gene matches: 9. The CDR3 region has the DNA TGTGCTAGTGGCCTACAGGGGTTCAGGTCACCCCTCCACTTT. Its translation: CASGLQGFRSPLHF.

The chain uses TRBV7-2 and TRBJ1-4, with D tentatively TRBD1 (6 bases). The CDR3 length is 15 residues. Germline assignment: CDR1 SGHTA and CDR2 FQGNSA. V was trimmed by 5 bases and J by 0 bases, leaving 10 bases between them. The CDR3: CASSTRQATNEKLFF. The CDR3 DNA sequence: TGTGCCAGCAGCACCAGACAGGCAACTAATGAAAAACTGTTTTTT. Together with reference TRBV7-2 and TRBJ1-4, the CDR3 gives the full variable domain: GAGVSQSPSNKVTEKGKDVELRCDPISGHTALYWYRQSLGQGLEFLIYFQGNSAPDKSGLPSDRFSAERTGGSVSTLTIQRTQQEDSAVYLCASSTRQATNEKLFFGSGTQLSVL.

CDR3 in amino acids: CASSQYGGSLNRAYEQYF. Written as DNA, the CDR3 is TGCGCCAGCAGTCAATATGGGGGGTCCCTCAACAGAGCCTACGAGCAGTACTTC. V usage is TRBV23-1 and J usage is TRBJ2-7, with a possible D match to TRBD2 (6 bases). TRBV23-1 is given ORF status, its function remaining uncertain. V was trimmed by 1 base and J by 2 bases, leaving 21 bases between them. The CDR3 loop spans 18 amino acids.

V is TRBV9 and J is TRBJ1-1, with D tentatively TRBD1 (5 bases). The CDR3 sequence is 14 residues long. V was trimmed by 4 bases and J by 2 bases, leaving 12 bases between them. The germline V gene has CDR1 SGDLS and CDR2 YYNGEE. DNA for the CDR3: TGTGCCAGCAGCCCTATGGGGGGAAACACTGAAGCTTTCTTT. This gives the protein CASSPMGGNTEAFF.

V is TRBV19 and J is TRBJ2-1; tentative D call: TRBD1 (6 bases). Germline CDR1 and CDR2: LNHDA and SQIVND (reference sequence). Between the trimmed V and J ends, which lost 3 bases and 2 bases, there was a span of 11 bases. This CDR3 spans 15 amino acids. The CDR3 is CASSMTGQAYNEQFF. In nucleotides, the CDR3 is TGTGCCAGTAGTATGACAGGCCAGGCCTACAATGAGCAGTTCTTC. Using reference TRBV19 and TRBJ2-1 for the parts outside the CDR3, the full variable domain is DGGITQSPKYLFRKEGQNVTLSCEQNLNHDAMYWYRQDPGQGLRLIYYSQIVNDFQKGDIAEGYSVSREKKESFPLTVTSAQKNPTAFYLCASSMTGQAYNEQFFGPGTRLTVL.

This chain joins TRBV6-6 and TRBJ2-5; 11 positions agree with TRBD1. The J call is in doubt because the DNA end fits TRBJ2-7 better. Germline V gene lookup returns CDR1 MNHNY and CDR2 SVGAGI (reference sequence). This CDR3 region has 14 residues. The CDR3 nucleotides are TGTGCCAGCAGTTGGACAGGGGGCCAGTACGAGCAGTACTTC. It specifies CASSWTGGQYEQYF.

This rearrangement joins TRBV28 to TRBJ1-5; D perhaps matches TRBD1 (6 bases). The CDR3 has 14 residues. V was clipped by 3 bases and J by 2 bases, with 8 bases between them. CDR1 is MDHEN, CDR2 SYDVKM, per germline. In DNA, the CDR3 is TGTGCCAGCAGTTTCTGGACAGGCAATCAGCCCCAGCATTTT. This codes for CASSFWTGNQPQHF.

The J gene is TRBJ2-1, the V gene TRBV6-4; D may be TRBD2 (5 bases). V lost 4 bases and J lost 5, with 9 bases in between. The CDR3 has 13 amino acids. The germline V gene encodes CDR1 MRHNA and CDR2 SNTAGT. The CDR3 DNA is TGTGCCAGCAGTGTCGGAGGCAACAATGAGCAGTTCTTC. Protein product: CASSVGGNNEQFF.

V and J are TRBV6-5 and TRBJ1-3, with TRBD1 identical over 7 bases. V trimming: 9 bases; J trimming: 3 bases; junction bases outside the gene matches: 11. The CDR3 spans 15 residues. CDR1 and CDR2 (germline): MNHEY, SVGAGI. The DNA for the CDR3 is TGTGCCAGTCCCCCCGGGACAGATAATGGAAACACCATATATTTT. Translating gives CASPPGTDNGNTIYF.

V gene TRBV10-3 combines with J gene TRBJ2-2, with 9 nucleotides matching TRBD2. This CDR3 has 12 residues. V gave up 10 bases and J gave up 6 bases; unmatched junction bases: 3. In germline, CDR1 is ENHRY, CDR2 SYGVKD. CDR3 nucleotide sequence: TGTGCCACCCTAGCGGGGCCCGGGGAGCTGTTTTTT. It codes for CATLAGPGELFF.

The J gene is TRBJ1-2, the V gene TRBV9; 7 bases are a match to TRBD1. The CDR3 spans 16 residues. The V gene end was trimmed by 2 bases and the J gene end by 11 bases; junction bases not matched to a gene: 18. Per germline, CDR1 SGDLS and CDR2 YYNGEE. CDR3 sequence reads: CASSVAGDSGPGAYTF. The DNA of the CDR3 is TGTGCCAGCAGCGTTGCCGGGGACAGTGGCCCCGGTGCGTACACCTTC.

The chain employs TRBV19 and TRBJ2-7; 8 bases line up with TRBD1. CDR1 is LNHDA, CDR2 SQIVND, per germline (reference sequence). The trim removed 5 bases at V and 3 bases at J, leaving 6 bases unmatched. The CDR3 is 14 residues long. CDR3 sequence: CASSSGQGNYEQYF. The CDR3 DNA follows: TGTGCCAGTAGTTCCGGACAGGGCAACTACGAGCAGTACTTC.

The rearrangement links TRBV7-9 to TRBJ1-2; D possibly corresponds to TRBD1 (5 bases). V was cut by 0 bases and J by 4 bases, with 15 bases left in between. Germline CDR1 SEHNR, CDR2 FQNEAQ (reference sequence). The CDR3 spans 16 residues. The CDR3 DNA reads TGTGCCAGCAGCTTAGCAGGGGCCGACGCCCCCTATGGCTACACCTTC. Residues: CASSLAGADAPYGYTF.

The chain is built from TRBV5-6 and TRBJ2-5, with D maybe TRBD1 (5 bases). The CDR3 loop spans 14 amino acids. Trimming removed 1 base at V and 5 bases at J, with 12 bases between. Germline V gene lookup returns CDR1 SGHDT and CDR2 YYEEEE. CDR3 coding DNA: TGTGCCAGCAGCTTGATGGACAAGAGGGAGACCCAGTACTTC. This translates into CASSLMDKRETQYF.